These T cell receptor beta chains were read from a single sample in a study of sequential checkpoint blockade in melanoma. The protocol was immunoSEQ multiplex PCR, while the TCRdb copy is restricted to in-frame clones and leaves out a portion. The profile shows approximately 6,300 clones, roughly 53% of them singletons. Material: CD8+ T cells sorted from blood (inferred from file names), obtained from a patient given nivolumab and ipilimumab in sequence. All receptors derive from a human donor with melanoma. The CDR3 runs from the conserved cysteine through the conserved F or W. The D gene is left open where the match is weak. Only part of the rows carry a size: once, few, many, or a class if the clone is expanded.

J: TRBJ2-3; V: TRBV27; D: -; size: once; DNA: TGTGCCAGCAGTCCACCCGGCGGCGGGTGGGAAGATACGCAGTATTTT; CDR3: CASSPPGGGWEDTQYF
J: TRBJ2-2; V: TRBV4-1; D: TRBD1; size: once; DNA: TGCGCCAGCAGCCAATGGACAGGGGGAAATCCCGGGGAGCTGTTTTTT; CDR3: CASSQWTGGNPGELFF
J: TRBJ2-3; V: TRBV27; D: TRBD1; size: -; DNA: TGTGCCAGCAGTCAGGGGGTGGCTACAGATACGCAGTATTTT; CDR3: CASSQGVATDTQYF
J: TRBJ1-5; V: TRBV30; D: -; size: once; DNA: TGTGCCTGGAGTGCCGGGGTGAATCAGCCCCAGCATTTT; CDR3: CAWSAGVNQPQHF
J: TRBJ2-3; V: TRBV28; D: -; size: few; DNA: TGTGCCAGCAGTCCAGCTCTGGGGGGGGCGACAGATACGCAGTATTTT; CDR3: CASSPALGGATDTQYF
J: TRBJ1-5; V: TRBV6-4; D: TRBD1; size: few; DNA: TGTGCCAGCAGTGACTCGATCGGGACAGGGGGCCCGCGCAATCAGCCCCAGCATTTT; CDR3: CASSDSIGTGGPRNQPQHF
J: TRBJ2-3; V: TRBV10-3; D: TRBD1; size: -; DNA: TGTGCCATCAGTGAGGTTAGGACAGGGTCCACAGATACGCAGTATTTT; CDR3: CAISEVRTGSTDTQYF
J: TRBJ2-7; V: TRBV6-6; D: TRBD1; size: few; DNA: TGTGCCAGCAGTAATTGGGACAGTTTTACCTACGAGCAGTACTTC; CDR3: CASSNWDSFTYEQYF
J: TRBJ2-7; V: TRBV28; D: TRBD1; size: medium-sized; DNA: TGTGCCAGCAGTTTACCCGGGGACAGGGGGATCCACGAGCAGTACTTC; CDR3: CASSLPGDRGIHEQYF
J: TRBJ2-7; V: TRBV2; D: -; size: -; DNA: TGTGCCAGCAGTGGGGGGACAAGCCCATCCTACGAGCAGTACTTC; CDR3: CASSGGTSPSYEQYF
J: TRBJ2-2; V: TRBV4-3; D: TRBD1; size: once; DNA: TGCGCCAGCAGCCAAATGGACAGGGAAACCGGGGAGCTGTTTTTT; CDR3: CASSQMDRETGELFF
J: TRBJ2-7; V: TRBV9; D: TRBD1; size: -; DNA: TGTGCCAGCAGCTGGACAGGGGGGTACGAGCAGTACTTC; CDR3: CASSWTGGYEQYF
J: TRBJ2-3; V: TRBV5-1; D: TRBD1; size: -; DNA: TGCGCCAGCTGGGACCGGGACAGGGGGACTTGGCGCACAGATACGCAGTATTTT; CDR3: CASWDRDRGTWRTDTQYF
J: TRBJ2-7; V: TRBV5-4; D: -; size: -; DNA: TGTGCCACACAGGGATGGGACGAGCAGTACTTC; CDR3: CATQGWDEQYF
J: TRBJ2-7; V: TRBV13; D: -; size: -; DNA: TGTGCCAGCATCAATGCGGGGACGAACAAATACGAGCAGTACTTC; CDR3: CASINAGTNKYEQYF
J: TRBJ1-4; V: TRBV7-6; D: -; size: few; DNA: TGTGCCAGCAGCTTAGCCAGGGCCACGACCAATAGTAATGAAAAACTGTTTTTT; CDR3: CASSLARATTNSNEKLFF
J: TRBJ1-2; V: TRBV7-2; D: -; size: many; DNA: TGTGCCAGCAGCTTAGGGGGCACGGATGGCTACACCTTC; CDR3: CASSLGGTDGYTF
J: TRBJ1-5; V: TRBV28; D: TRBD1; size: -; DNA: TGTGCCAGCAGTGGGGACAGCGCCTCAGGTCAGCCCCAGCATTTT; CDR3: CASSGDSASGQPQHF
J: TRBJ1-5; V: TRBV19; D: TRBD1; size: large; DNA: TGTGCCAGTAGTTTATGGACAGGAGATCAGCCCCAGCATTTT; CDR3: CASSLWTGDQPQHF
J: TRBJ2-1; V: TRBV13; D: TRBD2; size: few; DNA: TGTGCCAGCACCGGGACTAGCGAGGGATCCTACAATGAGCAGTTCTTC; CDR3: CASTGTSEGSYNEQFF
J: TRBJ1-2; V: TRBV6-5; D: -; size: medium-sized; DNA: TGTGCCAGCAGTTTGCCCGGACAGAATGGCTACACCTTC; CDR3: CASSLPGQNGYTF
J: TRBJ1-1; V: TRBV7-6; D: -; size: -; DNA: TGTGCCAGCAGGCCAGGAGACAGGCTGTCTGAAGCTTTCTTT; CDR3: CASRPGDRLSEAFF
J: TRBJ2-1; V: TRBV11-2; D: TRBD1; size: -; DNA: TGTGCCAGCAGCTCGGGACAGACTTTTGTAGGGTTCTTC; CDR3: CASSSGQTFVGFF
J: TRBJ2-7; V: TRBV27; D: TRBD1; size: -; DNA: TGTGCCAGCAGTCCCGGACAGGGTTACTACGAGCAGTACTTC; CDR3: CASSPGQGYYEQYF
J: TRBJ1-3; V: TRBV7-8; D: -; size: -; DNA: TGTGCCAGCAGCTTAGGGGGCGAATGGAGCTCTGGAAACACCATATATTTT; CDR3: CASSLGGEWSSGNTIYF
J: TRBJ1-4; V: TRBV7-8; D: TRBD1; size: few; DNA: TGTGCCAGCAGCTTGTATACAGGGGCAAAACTGTTTTTT; CDR3: CASSLYTGAKLFF
J: TRBJ1-1; V: TRBV28; D: TRBD1; size: few; DNA: TGCGCCAGCAGGGACAGGGCCGGCGGCACTGAAGCTTTCTTT; CDR3: CASRDRAGGTEAFF
J: TRBJ1-2; V: TRBV7-9; D: TRBD1; size: -; DNA: TGTGCCAGCAGCTCGACAGGGCGCGGCTATGGCTACACCTTC; CDR3: CASSSTGRGYGYTF
J: TRBJ2-7; V: TRBV19; D: -; size: once; DNA: TGTGCCAGTTCACCAGAGACAGACTACGAGCAGTACTTC; CDR3: CASSPETDYEQYF
J: TRBJ2-1; V: TRBV27; D: TRBD1; size: -; DNA: TGTGCCAGCAGTATCCGACAGGGTGGGAATGAGCAGTTCTTC; CDR3: CASSIRQGGNEQFF
J: TRBJ2-7; V: TRBV6-5; D: -; size: -; DNA: TGTGCCAGCAGTTACGGAGGCGAGCAGTACTTC; CDR3: CASSYGGEQYF
J: TRBJ2-5; V: TRBV28; D: TRBD2; size: once; DNA: TGTGCCAGCAGTTTACCCTCTAGCGGGGGGATATACCAAGAGACCCAGTACTTC; CDR3: CASSLPSSGGIYQETQYF
J: TRBJ2-6; V: TRBV7-9; D: -; size: few; DNA: TGTGCCAGCAGCTTCCCAGGTGCTGGGGCCAACGTCCTGACTTTC; CDR3: CASSFPGAGANVLTF
J: TRBJ1-1; V: TRBV6-4; D: -; size: -; DNA: TGTGCCAGCAGTGACTCCGACACAAACACTGAAGCTTTCTTT; CDR3: CASSDSDTNTEAFF
J: TRBJ2-7; V: TRBV27; D: TRBD1; size: medium-sized; DNA: TGTGCCAGCTCCTTTACAGGGGGGCCCTACGAGCAGTACTTC; CDR3: CASSFTGGPYEQYF
J: TRBJ2-7; V: TRBV5-5; D: TRBD2; size: -; DNA: TGTGCCAGCAGCTTGGTTCCAGCGGGAGGCGAGCAGTACTTC; CDR3: CASSLVPAGGEQYF
J: TRBJ2-7; V: TRBV7-2; D: -; size: -; DNA: TGTGCCAGCAGCTTAAACGCGGGGCAAGTCCCCTACGAGCAGTACTTC; CDR3: CASSLNAGQVPYEQYF
J: TRBJ1-2; V: TRBV6-5; D: TRBD1; size: -; DNA: TGTGCCAGCAGTTACGGGACAGACTATGGCTACACCTTC; CDR3: CASSYGTDYGYTF
J: TRBJ1-5; V: TRBV4-2; D: -; size: -; DNA: TGTGCCAGCAGCATCAGCGTTGGTAACAATCAGCCCCAGCATTTT; CDR3: CASSISVGNNQPQHF
J: TRBJ2-5; V: TRBV6-1; D: -; size: -; DNA: TGTGCCAGCTCGGTCGGGAGAGATGAGCAGTACTTC; CDR3: CASSVGRDEQYF
J: TRBJ1-2; V: TRBV7-8; D: -; size: -; DNA: TGTGCCAGCAGCCCCCAGGGTTTAGCTAACTATGGCTACACCTTC; CDR3: CASSPQGLANYGYTF
J: TRBJ2-1; V: TRBV4-1; D: -; size: -; DNA: TGCGCCAGCAGCCAGGCTGGACTTGGCAATGAGCAGTTCTTC; CDR3: CASSQAGLGNEQFF
J: TRBJ2-7; V: TRBV6-5; D: -; size: few; DNA: TGTGCCAGCCTCGGCGGGGAGCAGTACTTC; CDR3: CASLGGEQYF